This section outlines one T cell receptor (beta chain) sequence together with its context. Its specificity is not known. Only Caucasian adults living in Nashville, Tennessee made up the donor group. The sample belongs to a study of shared clonotypes between healthy human individuals. General study results and limits: Only blood underwent sampling, and tissue repertoires likely differ.

An assay was performed, and its level was deep. Assay used: immunoSEQ multiplex PCR; TCRdb lists only in-frame clones, some missing. The sample comprises over a million clones, around 82% of which are singletons, and under 0.8% rests with the top ten. This TCR was sampled from a man between 18 and 29 years old in good health. Some clones in this sample may be carry-over from other donors' samples. The material sequenced was memory CD4+ T cells from PBMCs. Subset described: CD45RA-negative fraction.

The CDR3 loop is CASSLGGPGNTIYF. CDR3 nucleotides: TGTGCCAGCAGTTTAGGGGGACCTGGAAACACCATATATTTT. The chain is built from TRBV28 and TRBJ1-3; D is perhaps TRBD1 (5 bases). This CDR3 is built from 14 residues. The ends were cut back, 2 bases at V and 2 bases at J, with 7 bases in the middle. Per germline, CDR1 MDHEN and CDR2 SYDVKM.